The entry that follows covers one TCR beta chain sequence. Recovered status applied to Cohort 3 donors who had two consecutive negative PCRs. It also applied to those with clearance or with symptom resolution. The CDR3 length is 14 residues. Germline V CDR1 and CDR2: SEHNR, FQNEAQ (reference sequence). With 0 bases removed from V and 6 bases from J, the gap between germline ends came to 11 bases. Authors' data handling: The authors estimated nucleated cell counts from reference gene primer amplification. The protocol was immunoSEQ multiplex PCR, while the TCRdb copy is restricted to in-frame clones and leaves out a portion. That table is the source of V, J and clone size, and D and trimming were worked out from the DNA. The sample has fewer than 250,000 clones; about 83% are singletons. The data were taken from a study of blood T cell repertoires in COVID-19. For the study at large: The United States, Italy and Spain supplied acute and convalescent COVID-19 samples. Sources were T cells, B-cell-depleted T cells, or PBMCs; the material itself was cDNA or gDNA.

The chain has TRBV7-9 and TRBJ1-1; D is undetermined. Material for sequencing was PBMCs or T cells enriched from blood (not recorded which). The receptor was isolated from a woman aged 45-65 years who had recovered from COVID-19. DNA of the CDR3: TGTGCCAGCAGCTTAGCGTCCGAGCGGCCTGAAGCTTTCTTT. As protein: CASSLASERPEAFF.